These 15 T cell receptor delta chains originate from one sample sequenced in a study of gamma-delta T cells after stem cell transplantation (dated by TCRdb to 2016 to 2018). Library preparation was by RT-PCR. Sequenced using an Illumina MiSeq. TCRdb processed the public reads again with the CATT caller, after which rows with matching DNA were combined. The sample table holds around 67 delta-chain clones. Sequenced sample: gamma-delta T cells. These receptors were collected from a human donor. It is not recorded whose cells these are; they may come from a transplant donor.

This clone has only a few counts. This delta chain appears as a stray read in a library generated for gamma chains; its size is not informative. The rearrangement uses TRDV2 and TRDJ1; the D gene is possibly TRDD3 (6 bases). CDR3 length equals 16 residues. Germline assignment: CDR1 GEAIGNYY and CDR2 EKD. Trimming took 2 bases from V and 0 from J, leaving 15 bases between them. The CDR3 DNA is TGTGCCTGTGACAGGCTGGGGAACCAGTACACCGATAAACTCATCTTT. Encoded protein: CACDRLGNQYTDKLIF.

This clone was counted between two and nine times. This delta chain is an off-target read within a library intended for gamma chains, so its frequency means little. This rearrangement joins TRDV2 to TRDJ1; 7 bases are shared with TRDD3. The V and J ends lost 3 bases and 2 bases, in that order; junction bases with no gene match: 14. Germline V CDR1 and CDR2: GEAIGNYY, EKD. The CDR3 extends over 17 amino acids. The CDR3 sequence is CACDPVLGAPSTDKLIF. In DNA form, the CDR3 reads TGTGCCTGTGACCCCGTTCTGGGGGCTCCCTCAACCGATAAACTCATCTTT.

Concerning this clone itself: Since the library was made to target gamma chains, this delta chain is a stray read and its abundance is not meaningful. The rearrangement uses TRDV2 and TRDJ1; 9 nucleotides line up with TRDD3. The J gene is not listed in TCRdb, so it was assigned here from a DNA match to germline. The V and J ends lost 1 base and 0 bases, in that order; junction bases with no gene match: 11. The CDR3 runs 18 residues. Germline assignment: CDR1 GEAIGNYY and CDR2 EKD. CDR3 residues: CACDTPWGIQSYTDKLIF. As DNA, the CDR3 is TGTGCCTGTGACACGCCCTGGGGGATCCAATCGTACACCGATAAACTCATCTTT.

As to this clone: The size of this delta chain means little, since it is a stray read in a library made for gamma chains. The gene calls are TRDV2 and TRDJ3; the D is unclear. Germline matching of the DNA provided the J gene here, since TCRdb leaves it blank. CDR1 and CDR2 (germline): GEAIGNYY, EKD. The V end was cut by 0 bases, the J end by 0 bases, with 11 bases between. The CDR3 runs to 18 residues. As DNA, the CDR3 is TGTGCCTGTGACACCGTAAGTACCCGCTCCTGGGACACCCGACAGATGTTTTTC. Its translation is CACDTVSTRSWDTRQMFF.

Remarks on this clone: The junction does not match germline at one end; this may be a read error. Since the library was made to target gamma chains, this delta chain is a stray read and its abundance is not meaningful. This rearrangement joins TRDV2 to TRDJ1, with 10 bases lining up with TRDD3. TCRdb carries no J gene annotation; the J gene was assigned here by matching the DNA with germline. The length of the CDR3 is 19 residues. Per germline, CDR1 GEAIGNYY and CDR2 EKD. The CDR3 is CACDEIGLLGDTLPDELIF. The DNA for the CDR3 is TGTGCCTGTGACGAAATCGGGTTGTTGGGGGATACCCTCCCCGATGAACTCATCTTT.

Worth noting for this clone: This delta chain is an off-target read within a library intended for gamma chains, so its frequency means little. The chain recombines TRDV2 with TRDJ1; TRDD3 matches 11 bases. The germline V gene encodes CDR1 GEAIGNYY and CDR2 EKD. The CDR3 is 18 residues long. J lost 0 bases, V lost 3 bases, and 11 bases had no gene match. In DNA form, the CDR3 reads TGTGCCTGTGACTCCCTAATGGGGGATACGCTCTACACCGATAAACTCATCTTT. Protein sequence: CACDSLMGDTLYTDKLIF.

Worth noting for this clone: For a library built for gamma chains, this delta chain is a stray read; little rests on its size. V usage is TRDV2 and J usage is TRDJ1; the D gene is possibly TRDD3 (6 bases). The J gene, left out of TCRdb, was set here by checking the DNA against germline. With 3 bases removed from V and 0 bases from J, the gap between germline ends came to 22 bases. The V gene's germline CDR1 is GEAIGNYY and CDR2 EKD. The CDR3 extends over 18 amino acids. CDR3 bases: TGTGCCTGTGACCCTCTGGGGCCAGCCTGGGGTTACACCGATAAACTCATCTTT. The encoded protein is CACDPLGPAWGYTDKLIF.

This clone has just a few counts. Little can be read into the size of this delta chain, an off-target read in a library designed for gamma chains. The chain employs TRDV3 and TRDJ1; tentatively, D is TRDD2 (5 bases). In germline, CDR1 is TVYSNPD, CDR2 GDNSRS (reference sequence). V shed 4 bases and J shed 0 bases, with 12 bases lying between them. The CDR3 is 13 amino acids. The chain's CDR3 is CASIPAHTDKLIF. The CDR3, as DNA: TGTGCCTCCATTCCTGCCCACACCGATAAACTCATCTTT.

This clone has only a few counts. This delta chain is an unintended read in a library built for gamma chains; its size means little. The chain recombines TRDV2 with TRDJ1; TRDD3 is a possible D gene (6 bases). V lost 3 bases, J lost 4 bases, and 11 bases lay in between. The CDR3 has 13 amino acids. The V gene's germline CDR1 is GEAIGNYY and CDR2 EKD. In nucleotides, the CDR3 is TGTGCCTGTGACGGGATAACCAGCGATAAACTCATCTTT. This sequence encodes CACDGITSDKLIF.

Points on this clone: Within a library made for gamma chains, this delta chain is off target, and its count is uninformative. The V gene is TRDV2, the J gene TRDJ3; TRDD3 might be the D (6 bases). V was pared by 2 bases and J by 0 bases, with 16 bases between. Germline loops: CDR1 GEAIGNYY, CDR2 EKD. This CDR3 has 19 amino acids. The CDR3 sequence is CACDIWGAPSSWDTRQMFF. In DNA, the CDR3 is TGTGCCTGTGACATTTGGGGGGCGCCCAGCTCCTGGGACACCCGACAGATGTTTTTC.

To note about this clone: This delta chain turned up in a library designed for gamma chains; as an off-target read, its abundance says little. The same CDR3 can be traced to other DNA sequences in this sample. V gene TRDV1 combines with J gene TRDJ1, with D tentatively TRDD3 (5 bases). This CDR3 spans 14 amino acids. V lost 6 bases to trimming and J lost 7 bases, with 18 bases between them. The germline V gene has CDR1 TSWWSYY and CDR2 QGS. CDR3 DNA sequence: TGTGCTCTTGGACGAGGGATCCCTCACCTTAAACTCATCTTT. Translating it yields CALGRGIPHLKLIF.

On this clone itself: Within a library made for gamma chains, this delta chain is off target, and its count is uninformative. This chain links TRDV2 with TRDJ1; perhaps TRDD3 as D (5 bases). CDR3 length: 14 residues. The V gene's germline CDR1 is GEAIGNYY and CDR2 EKD. The V gene lost 4 bases and the J gene lost 0 bases, with 11 bases spanning the gap. CDR3 sequence reads: CACDNMGYTDKLIF. The CDR3, as DNA: TGTGCCTGTGATAACATGGGATACACCGATAAACTCATCTTT.

In the case of this clone: This delta chain came through as a stray read in a library set up for gamma chains, and its size says little. This sequence joins TRDV2 and TRDJ1, with TRDD3 identical over 11 bases. The CDR3 loop spans 18 amino acids. Trimming took 4 bases from V and 0 from J; bases not matched to a gene: 12. CDR1 is GEAIGNYY, CDR2 EKD, per germline. CDR3 in amino acids: CACERLGDRNQNTDKLIF. The DNA of the CDR3 is TGTGCCTGTGAGCGACTGGGGGATAGGAACCAAAACACCGATAAACTCATCTTT.

This clone was picked up a small number of times. Because the library targeted gamma chains, this delta chain is an off-target read whose size means little. The CDR3 region has the DNA TGTGCCTGTGACGGCCTGGGGGATACCGATAAACTCATCTTT. Encoded protein: CACDGLGDTDKLIF. The genes are TRDV2 and TRDJ1, with 9 bases fitting TRDD3. Germline CDR1 reads GEAIGNYY; CDR2 reads EKD. CDR3 length: 14 amino acids. The J segment lost 2 bases and the V segment lost 3 bases, leaving 3 bases of the junction unmatched.

This clone was observed a handful of times. Within a library made for gamma chains, this delta chain is off target, and its count is uninformative. The CDR3 is CACDTILGARPILTAQLFF. The DNA of the CDR3 is TGTGCCTGTGACACGATTTTGGGGGCCAGGCCAATCTTGACAGCACAACTCTTCTTT. The V call is TRDV2, the J call TRDJ2, with D tentatively TRDD3 (6 bases). This CDR3 is built from 19 residues. The ends were cut back, 1 base at V and 2 bases at J, with 22 bases in the middle. The V gene's germline CDR1 is GEAIGNYY and CDR2 EKD.